This TCR beta chain came from a study of T cells expressing NK-cell markers. Study details: Sorted CD3+CD56-NKG2C+, CD3+CD56+NKG2C+ and CD3+CD56+NKG2C- T cells supplied the TCR beta repertoires.

TCRdb re-called the 5' RACE reads; one entry per CDR3 protein, DNA not given. Here the sample table reports a few hundred thousand distinct CDR3 sequences. This CDR3 contains 15 residues. Germline lookup yields CDR1 SGDLS and CDR2 YYNGEE. On this clonotype itself: Its specificity is not known.

Points from the study as a whole: In over 5 donors, dominant CD3+CD56+NKG2C+ clonotypes ranked among the top 10 CD8+ clonotypes. Whether expanded NKG2C+ T cell clones recognized HCMV stayed uncertain.

Specimen: blood T cells: a sorted CD56 or NKG2C T cell subset, CD4+ or CD8+ T cells, or bulk PBMC T cells (not recorded which). The chain combines TRBV9 with TRBJ2-5; TCRdb proposes TRBD2, but this gene call is untestable without DNA. This receptor was identified in a man younger than 35 in good health. CDR3 sequence: CASSAGSGSVETQYF.